The present T cell receptor (beta chain) was sequenced within a study of regulatory T cells in long-lasting Graves disease. Arm-PCR of CDR3 regions and iRepertoire HTBI primers were used to build TCR beta libraries. Each CDR3 protein gets one entry after TCRdb re-called the multiplex PCR reads with MiXCR. The sample lists hundreds of thousands of distinct CDR3 sequences; over 15% were seen once. This CDR3 contains 13 residues. CDR1 is MNHNS, CDR2 SASEGT, per germline. Trimming stripped 6 bases from V and 5 bases from J, with 11 bases between. Time point here: newly diagnosed GD, antithyroid drugs for less than 3 months. PBMCs were the source of the RNA used for TCR sequencing. The same data also went into a second study, on T cells in Graves' hyperthyroidism and ophthalmopathy.

The sequencing here drew on peripheral blood mononuclear cells (PBMCs), taken at new diagnosis, from a patient treated with antithyroid drugs. The rearrangement links TRBV6-1 to TRBJ2-1, with no clear D. This TCR was sampled from a man aged 35-49 years with Graves disease. CDR3 loop: CASSVGPDNEQFF. In nucleotides, the CDR3 is TGTGCCAGCAGCGTAGGGCCGGACAATGAGCAGTTCTTC.